Each of the 28 T cell receptor beta chains below was sequenced from the same sample in a study of cytomegalovirus exposure and HLA in healthy donors. The repertoire was sequenced with immunoSEQ multiplex PCR; TCRdb's copy has only in-frame clones and lacks some. The sample includes roughly 330,000 clones, about 85% of them seen just once. The sequencing input was PBMCs. The receptors derive from a woman in her 30s in good health and CMV-seropositive.

The V call is TRBV5-1, the J call TRBJ2-1, with D possibly TRBD1 on 6 matching bases. There are 12 residues in the CDR3. CDR1 SGHRS and CDR2 YFSETQ come from the germline V gene. V shed 0 bases and J shed 12 bases, with 10 bases lying between them. CDR3 nucleotides: TGCGCCAGCAGCTTGGTCGGGGACACGCAGTTCTTC. It specifies CASSLVGDTQFF.

The chain combines TRBV15 with TRBJ1-5, with D hard to call. CDR1 LNHNV and CDR2 YYDKDF come from the germline V gene (reference sequence). Trimming shortened V by 1 base and J by 0 bases, and 7 bases separated the two germline ends. CDR3 size: 15 residues. CDR3: CATSRAGDSNQPQHF. In DNA form, the CDR3 reads TGTGCCACCAGCAGAGCTGGAGATAGCAATCAGCCCCAGCATTTT.

The genes are TRBV6-5 and TRBJ1-2; D possibly corresponds to TRBD1 (5 bases). Looked up from germline, CDR1 is MNHEY and CDR2 is SVGAGI. The CDR3 consists of 13 residues. Trimming removed 6 bases at V and 6 bases at J, with 14 bases between. The CDR3 DNA sequence: TGTGCCAGCAGCCCCTTGGGGGTGGATGGCTACACCTTC. As protein: CASSPLGVDGYTF.

This chain uses TRBV5-1 with TRBJ1-1; unclear D gene. Trimming left V 0 bases short and J 0 bases short, with 6 bases between. Per the germline V gene, CDR1 is SGHRS and CDR2 is YFSETQ. The CDR3 has 14 amino acids. The CDR3 loop is CASSLVTVNTEAFF. CDR3 in DNA: TGCGCCAGCAGCTTGGTCACCGTGAACACTGAAGCTTTCTTT.

The chain links TRBV4-1 to TRBJ2-2; possibly TRBD1 or TRBD2 for D (6 bases each). Germline-derived CDR1 and CDR2 are MGHRA and YSYEKL. V dropped 7 bases and J dropped 5 bases, with 14 bases sitting between them. This CDR3 comprises 14 residues. This CDR3 is CASTNREATGELFF. Written as DNA, the CDR3 is TGCGCCAGCACGAACAGGGAGGCGACCGGGGAGCTGTTTTTT.

This clone was seen only once. V usage is TRBV5-1 and J usage is TRBJ1-4, with a possible D match to TRBD1 (5 bases). Germline CDR1 and CDR2: SGHRS and YFSETQ. CDR3 length equals 17 residues. Between the trimmed V and J ends, which lost 2 bases and 0 bases, there was a span of 14 bases. DNA for the CDR3: TGCGCCAGCAGCTTAAGGGGCAGCGACGCAACTAATGAAAAACTGTTTTTT. Residues: CASSLRGSDATNEKLFF. The full variable domain, its missing parts supplied by reference TRBV5-1 and TRBJ1-4, is KAGVTQTPRYLIKTRGQQVTLSCSPISGHRSVSWYQQTPGQGLQFLFEYFSETQRNKGNFPGRFSGRQFSNSRSEMNVSTLELGDSALYLCASSLRGSDATNEKLFFGSGTQLSVL.

V is TRBV19 and J is TRBJ2-5; a possible D gene is TRBD1 (5 bases). Germline CDR1 reads LNHDA; CDR2 reads SQIVND (reference sequence). V shed 3 bases and J shed 4 bases, with 6 bases lying between them. This CDR3 is 12 amino acids long. The CDR3 reads CASSIQGETQYF. The CDR3 DNA is TGTGCCAGTAGTATCCAGGGAGAGACCCAGTACTTC.

The J gene is TRBJ2-5, the V gene TRBV7-6; tentatively, D is TRBD1 or TRBD2 (5 bases each). This CDR3 has 17 amino acids. Trimming took off 2 bases at V and 1 base at J, with 17 bases between the two ends. Per germline, CDR1 SGHVS and CDR2 FNYEAQ. CDR3 nucleotide sequence: TGTGCCAGCAGCTTACCGCTCCGGGGACCGACCCAAGAGACCCAGTACTTC. This sequence encodes CASSLPLRGPTQETQYF.

The chain carries TRBV5-4 and TRBJ2-7; the D gene could be TRBD1 or TRBD2 (5 bases each). Germline values: CDR1 SGHNT, CDR2 YYREEE (reference sequence). The V end was cut by 4 bases, the J end by 2 bases, with 13 bases between. There are 14 residues in the CDR3. The CDR3 DNA follows: TGTGCCAGCAGCGACCGGGACCCACCCTACGAGCAGTACTTC. This encodes CASSDRDPPYEQYF.

This clone was counted a few times. This chain joins TRBV30 and TRBJ2-5; perhaps TRBD1 as D (6 bases). V was trimmed by 1 base and J by 5 bases, leaving 11 bases between them. The CDR3 spans 13 residues. Germline V CDR1 and CDR2: GTSNPN, SVGIG (reference sequence). CDR3 protein: CAWSGGLRETQYF. The CDR3 DNA follows: TGTGCCTGGAGTGGGGGGCTAAGGGAGACCCAGTACTTC.

The rearrangement links TRBV9 to TRBJ2-7; tentative D call: TRBD2 (6 bases). The CDR3 sequence is 17 residues long. Trimming removed 0 bases from V and 4 bases from J, with 20 bases in between. CDR1 is SGDLS and CDR2 is YYNGEE in the germline V gene. The DNA of the CDR3 is TGTGCCAGCAGCGTAGCTGCGGGGCCGGGACCTCCTTACGAGCAGTACTTC. Translation: CASSVAAGPGPPYEQYF.

The chain employs TRBV19 and TRBJ2-7; 9 nucleotides line up with TRBD2. V shed 4 bases, J shed 4 bases, and the junction held 11 bases outside the gene matches. Germline-derived CDR1 and CDR2 are LNHDA and SQIVND (reference sequence). CDR3 length: 16 residues. The CDR3 DNA reads as TGTGCCAGTAGTAAGTTAGCGGGAGAGACTCCTTACGAGCAGTACTTC. It codes for CASSKLAGETPYEQYF.

The rearrangement links TRBV19 to TRBJ2-3; 7 nucleotides match TRBD2. With V trimmed by 3 bases and J by 2 bases, 5 bases remained unmatched. Germline V lookup: CDR1 LNHDA, CDR2 SQIVND (reference sequence). CDR3 length equals 15 residues. CDR3 in amino acids: CASSIAGAHTDTQYF. The CDR3 DNA is TGTGCCAGTAGTATCGCGGGAGCACACACAGATACGCAGTATTTT.

This clone was seen a handful of times. The gene calls are TRBV28 and TRBJ1-2; D remains unclear. This CDR3 region has 13 residues. Germline CDR1 reads MDHEN; CDR2 reads SYDVKM. With 2 bases removed from V and 4 bases from J, the gap between germline ends came to 8 bases. CDR3 DNA sequence: TGTGCCAGCAGTTTAGCGGTATCCTATGGCTACACCTTC. The encoded protein is CASSLAVSYGYTF.

V usage is TRBV28 and J usage is TRBJ2-7; 7 positions agree with TRBD1. Germline-derived CDR1 and CDR2 are MDHEN and SYDVKM. This CDR3 is 14 amino acids long. V shed 4 bases and J 4 bases; nucleotides not matched to a gene: 7. CDR3 residues: CASSSPGQRYEQYF. The CDR3 nucleotides read TGTGCCAGCAGTTCACCGGGACAGCGTTACGAGCAGTACTTC. Full variable domain (rest looked up from reference TRBV28 and TRBJ2-7): DVKVTQSSRYLVKRTGEKVFLECVQDMDHENMFWYRQDPGLGLRLIYFSYDVKMKEKGDIPEGYSVSREKKERFSLILESASTNQTSMYLCASSSPGQRYEQYFGPGTRLTVT.

V gene TRBV6-1 combines with J gene TRBJ1-1; weak D call: TRBD1 (6 bases). CDR1 and CDR2 from the germline V gene are MNHNS and SASEGT. V dropped 6 bases and J dropped 5 bases, with 13 bases sitting between them. The length of the CDR3 is 13 residues. In nucleotides, the CDR3 is TGTGCCAGCAGCGATGGGGGGGCGACTGAAGCTTTCTTT. Protein sequence: CASSDGGATEAFF.

CDR3 residues: CASSSTSGISSYNEQFF. The CDR3 nucleotides are TGTGCCAGCAGCTCGACTAGCGGGATAAGCTCCTACAATGAGCAGTTCTTC. The chain is built from TRBV7-7 and TRBJ2-1; the match to TRBD2 covers 11 bases. The CDR3 is made up of 17 amino acids. CDR1 and CDR2 from the germline V gene are SSHAT and FNYEAQ (reference sequence). J lost 0 bases, V lost 4 bases, and 5 bases had no gene match.

This clone has only one observation. This chain links TRBV5-6 with TRBJ2-2; 13 nucleotides align to TRBD2. The CDR3 sequence is 15 residues long. V shed 4 bases, J shed 5 bases, and the junction held 2 bases outside the gene matches. The germline CDR1 and CDR2 sequences are SGHDT and YYEEEE. This chain's CDR3 is CASSPGLAGTGELFF. The DNA of the CDR3 is TGTGCCAGCAGCCCGGGACTAGCGGGGACCGGGGAGCTGTTTTTT.

The V call is TRBV28, the J call TRBJ2-7, with D possibly TRBD2 on 5 matching bases. CDR1 is MDHEN and CDR2 is SYDVKM in the germline V gene. The CDR3 extends over 13 amino acids. V was clipped by 7 bases and J by 5 bases, with 15 bases between them. For the CDR3, the DNA is TGTGCCAGCACCTCGTCAAGGCGGGACGAGCAGTACTTC. It encodes CASTSSRRDEQYF.

The gene calls are TRBV6-5 and TRBJ1-4; perhaps TRBD1 as D (6 bases). Trimming removed 0 bases at V and 8 bases at J, with 16 bases between. Germline CDR1 and CDR2: MNHEY and SVGAGI. This CDR3 comprises 16 residues. The CDR3, as DNA: TGTGCCAGCAGTTACTCAGGACCAGGGGTGGGCGAAAAACTGTTTTTT. It translates to CASSYSGPGVGEKLFF.

The V call is TRBV7-8, the J call TRBJ1-2, with D uncertain. The CDR3 covers 15 residues. Per germline, CDR1 SGHVS and CDR2 FQNEAQ. Deletions cut 1 base from V and 4 bases from J, with 13 bases between. The CDR3 DNA is TGTGCCAGCAGCTTAGGGATGAGGCCTCGCTATGGCTACACCTTC. This encodes CASSLGMRPRYGYTF.

In DNA, the CDR3 is TGCGCCAGCAGCCAAGATTTTAATAGGGATAATACGCAGTATTTT. Its protein product is CASSQDFNRDNTQYF. The chain is built from TRBV4-3 and TRBJ2-3; D remains unclear. The ends were cut back, 0 bases at V and 7 bases at J, with 14 bases in the middle. There are 15 residues in the CDR3. CDR1 LGHNA and CDR2 YSLEER come from the germline V gene.

This chain joins TRBV30 and TRBJ2-1; D call uncertain. Germline V gives CDR1 GTSNPN, CDR2 SVGIG (reference sequence). The CDR3 has 12 residues. With 3 bases removed from V and 6 bases from J, the gap between germline ends came to 9 bases. CDR3 nucleotides: TGTGCCTGGAGCTCGAAGATCAATGAGCAGTTCTTC. This translates into CAWSSKINEQFF.

The chain employs TRBV14 and TRBJ1-2, with D perhaps matching TRBD1 (5 bases). CDR1 SGHDN and CDR2 FVKESK come from the germline V gene. This CDR3 spans 13 amino acids. V lost 0 bases to trimming and J lost 8 bases, with 10 bases between them. The CDR3 loop reads CASSQDRVNGYTF. As DNA, the CDR3 is TGTGCCAGCAGCCAAGACAGGGTTAACGGCTACACCTTC.

The chain uses TRBV29-1 and TRBJ2-7, with a possible D match to TRBD1 (5 bases). The CDR3 covers 13 residues. V was clipped by 5 bases and J by 0 bases, with 11 bases between them. The germline gives CDR1 SQVTM, CDR2 ANQGSEA. This chain's CDR3 is CSVTDSFSYEQYF. The DNA for the CDR3 is TGCAGCGTTACTGACAGCTTCTCCTACGAGCAGTACTTC.

The rearrangement joins TRBV27 to TRBJ2-2; the D is unclear. CDR1 is MNHEY, CDR2 SMNVEV, per germline (reference sequence). Trimming took 7 bases from V and 7 from J, leaving 19 bases between them. The CDR3 runs 15 residues. CDR3 amino acids: CASKALDRVGGELFF. In nucleotides, the CDR3 is TGTGCCAGCAAGGCACTTGATAGGGTGGGCGGGGAGCTGTTTTTT.

This rearrangement joins TRBV11-3 to TRBJ2-1; 11 positions agree with TRBD2. V lost 5 bases to trimming and J lost 0 bases; unmatched junction nucleotides: 12. This CDR3 is 19 amino acids long. From germline, CDR1 is SGHNT and CDR2 YENEEA. The CDR3 sequence: CASSPALAGGRSSYNEQFF. DNA of the CDR3: TGTGCCAGCAGCCCAGCTCTAGCGGGAGGCCGTTCCTCCTACAATGAGCAGTTCTTC.

The chain employs TRBV9 and TRBJ1-2, with 7 bases aligning to TRBD1. Germline loops: CDR1 SGDLS, CDR2 YYNGEE. This CDR3 contains 14 residues. V lost 0 bases, J lost 7 bases, and 6 bases stayed unmatched. CDR3 residues: CASSVDNRGSGYTF. The CDR3 nucleotides are TGTGCCAGCAGCGTAGATAACAGGGGTTCTGGCTACACCTTC.